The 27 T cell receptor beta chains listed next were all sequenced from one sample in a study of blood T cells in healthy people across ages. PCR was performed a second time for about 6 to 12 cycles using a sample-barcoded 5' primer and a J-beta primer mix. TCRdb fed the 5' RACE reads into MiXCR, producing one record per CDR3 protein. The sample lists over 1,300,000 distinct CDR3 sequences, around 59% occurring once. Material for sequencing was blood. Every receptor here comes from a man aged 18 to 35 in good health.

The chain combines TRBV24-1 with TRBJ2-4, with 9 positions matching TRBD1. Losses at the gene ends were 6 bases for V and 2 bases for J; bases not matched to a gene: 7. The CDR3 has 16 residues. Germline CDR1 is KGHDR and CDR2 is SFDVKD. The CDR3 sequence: CATSLSGTGTKNIQYF. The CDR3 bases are TGTGCCACCAGTCTCTCCGGGACAGGGACCAAAAACATTCAGTACTTC.

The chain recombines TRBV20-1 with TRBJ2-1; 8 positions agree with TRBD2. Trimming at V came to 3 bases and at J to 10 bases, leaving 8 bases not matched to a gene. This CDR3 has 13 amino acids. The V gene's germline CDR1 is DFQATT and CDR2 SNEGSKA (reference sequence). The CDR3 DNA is TGCAGTGCTAGGGCCCCTTTAGCGGGGGAGCAGTTCTTC. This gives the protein CSARAPLAGEQFF.

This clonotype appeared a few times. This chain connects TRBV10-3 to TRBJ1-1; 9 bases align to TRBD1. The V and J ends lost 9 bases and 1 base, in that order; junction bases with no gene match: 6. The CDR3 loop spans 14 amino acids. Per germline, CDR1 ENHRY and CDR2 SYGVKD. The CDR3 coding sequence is TGTGCCATAGGACAGGGGCGAGGGAACACTGAAGCTTTCTTT. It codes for CAIGQGRGNTEAFF.

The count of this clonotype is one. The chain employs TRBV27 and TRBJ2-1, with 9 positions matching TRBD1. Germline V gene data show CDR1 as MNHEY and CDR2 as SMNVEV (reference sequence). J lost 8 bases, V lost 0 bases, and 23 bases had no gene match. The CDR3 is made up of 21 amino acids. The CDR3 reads CASSLSVTGQGPMGGPDEQFF. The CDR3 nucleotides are TGTGCCAGCAGTTTATCGGTAACGGGACAGGGTCCCATGGGCGGCCCGGATGAGCAGTTCTTC.

CDR3 loop: CSAIDGVSYEQYF. The CDR3 DNA reads TGCAGTGCTATTGACGGGGTATCCTACGAGCAGTACTTC. The rearrangement uses TRBV20-1 and TRBJ2-7, with D perhaps matching TRBD2 (5 bases). CDR3 length equals 13 residues. V lost 4 bases to trimming and J lost 1 base, with 11 bases between them. CDR1 and CDR2 (germline): DFQATT, SNEGSKA (reference sequence).

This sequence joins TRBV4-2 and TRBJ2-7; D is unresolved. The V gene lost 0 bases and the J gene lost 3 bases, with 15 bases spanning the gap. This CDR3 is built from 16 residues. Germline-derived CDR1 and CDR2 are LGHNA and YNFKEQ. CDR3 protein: CASSQEFRFGGYEQYF. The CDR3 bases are TGTGCCAGCAGCCAAGAGTTTAGATTCGGCGGCTACGAGCAGTACTTC.

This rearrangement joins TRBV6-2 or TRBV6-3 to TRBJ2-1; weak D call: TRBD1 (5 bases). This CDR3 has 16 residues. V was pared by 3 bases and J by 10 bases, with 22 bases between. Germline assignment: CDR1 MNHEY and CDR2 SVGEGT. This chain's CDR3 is CASSYSTAPYSIEQFF. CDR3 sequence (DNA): TGTGCCAGCAGTTATTCGACAGCCCCCTATTCCATAGAGCAGTTCTTC.

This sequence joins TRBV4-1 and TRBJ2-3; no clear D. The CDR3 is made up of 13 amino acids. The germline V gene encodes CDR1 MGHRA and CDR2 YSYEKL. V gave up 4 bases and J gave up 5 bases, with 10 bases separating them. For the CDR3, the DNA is TGCGCCAGCAGCCCAGTACCGCAAGATACGCAGTATTTT. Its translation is CASSPVPQDTQYF.

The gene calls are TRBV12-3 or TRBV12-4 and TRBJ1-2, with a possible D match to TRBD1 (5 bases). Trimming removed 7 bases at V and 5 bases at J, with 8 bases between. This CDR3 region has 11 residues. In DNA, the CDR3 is TGTGCCAGCACTAAGGGGTATGGCTACACCTTC. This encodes CASTKGYGYTF.

CDR3 nucleotide sequence: TGCGCCAGCAGCCAAGGCTACAAAAACAATGAGCAGTTCTTC. Encoded protein: CASSQGYKNNEQFF. The chain recombines TRBV4-1 with TRBJ2-1; D unclear. Trimming removed 1 base at V and 5 bases at J, with 9 bases between. CDR3 length: 14 residues. Germline V CDR1 and CDR2: MGHRA, YSYEKL.

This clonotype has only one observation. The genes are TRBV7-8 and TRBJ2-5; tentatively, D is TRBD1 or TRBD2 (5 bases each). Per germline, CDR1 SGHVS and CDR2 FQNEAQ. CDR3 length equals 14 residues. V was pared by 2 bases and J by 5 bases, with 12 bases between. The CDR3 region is CASSLSGAVETQYF. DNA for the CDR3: TGTGCCAGCAGCTTATCCGGGGCAGTTGAGACCCAGTACTTC.

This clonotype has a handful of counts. The CDR3 DNA reads as TGTGCCACTGGACGGGGAGAAAGCTCCTACGAGCAGTACTTC. Its protein is CATGRGESSYEQYF. The chain carries TRBV10-3 and TRBJ2-7; TRBD2 might be the D (5 bases). Germline V gene lookup returns CDR1 ENHRY and CDR2 SYGVKD. CDR3 length: 14 residues. V dropped 10 bases and J dropped 0 bases, with 16 bases sitting between them.

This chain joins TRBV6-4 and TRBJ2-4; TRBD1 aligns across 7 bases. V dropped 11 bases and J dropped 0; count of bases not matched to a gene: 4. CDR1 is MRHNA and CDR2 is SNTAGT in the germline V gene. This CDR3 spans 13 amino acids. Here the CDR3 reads CADRALAKNIQYF. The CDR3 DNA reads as TGTGCCGACAGGGCCTTAGCCAAAAACATTCAGTACTTC.

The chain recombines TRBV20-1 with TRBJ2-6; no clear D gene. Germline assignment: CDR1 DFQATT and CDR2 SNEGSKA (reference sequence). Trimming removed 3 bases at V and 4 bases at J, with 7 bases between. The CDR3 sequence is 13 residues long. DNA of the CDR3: TGCAGTGCTAGCCCACCCGGGGCCAACGTCCTGACTTTC. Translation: CSASPPGANVLTF.

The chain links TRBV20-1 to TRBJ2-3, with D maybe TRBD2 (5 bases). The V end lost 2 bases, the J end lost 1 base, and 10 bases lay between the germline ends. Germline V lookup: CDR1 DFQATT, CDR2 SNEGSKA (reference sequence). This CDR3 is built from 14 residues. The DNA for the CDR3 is TGCAGTGCTAGACCTAGCAGTCGCACAGATACGCAGTATTTT. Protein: CSARPSSRTDTQYF.

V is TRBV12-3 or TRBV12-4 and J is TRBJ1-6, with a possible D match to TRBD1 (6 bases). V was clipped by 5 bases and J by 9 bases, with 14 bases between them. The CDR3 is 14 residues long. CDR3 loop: CASSPGAFGSPLHF. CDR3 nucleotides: TGTGCCAGCAGTCCAGGGGCTTTTGGTTCACCCCTCCACTTT.

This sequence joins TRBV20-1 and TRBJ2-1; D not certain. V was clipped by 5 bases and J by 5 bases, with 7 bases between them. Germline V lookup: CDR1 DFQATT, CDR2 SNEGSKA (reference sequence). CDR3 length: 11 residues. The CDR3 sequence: CSAAPDNEQFF. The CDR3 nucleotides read TGCAGTGCTGCCCCCGACAATGAGCAGTTCTTC.

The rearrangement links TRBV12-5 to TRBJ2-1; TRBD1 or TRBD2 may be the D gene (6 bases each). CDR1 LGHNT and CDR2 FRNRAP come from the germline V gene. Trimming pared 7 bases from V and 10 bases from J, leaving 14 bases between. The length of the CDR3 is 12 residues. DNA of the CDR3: TGTGCTAGTGCCCTGGTAGGGGGGGAGCAGTTCTTC. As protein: CASALVGGEQFF.

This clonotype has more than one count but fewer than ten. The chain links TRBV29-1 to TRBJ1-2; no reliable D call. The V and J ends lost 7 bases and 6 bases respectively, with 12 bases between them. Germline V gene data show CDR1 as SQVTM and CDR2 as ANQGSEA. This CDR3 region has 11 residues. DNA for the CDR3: TGCAGCGGGACCTATGGGCATGGCTACACCTTC. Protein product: CSGTYGHGYTF.

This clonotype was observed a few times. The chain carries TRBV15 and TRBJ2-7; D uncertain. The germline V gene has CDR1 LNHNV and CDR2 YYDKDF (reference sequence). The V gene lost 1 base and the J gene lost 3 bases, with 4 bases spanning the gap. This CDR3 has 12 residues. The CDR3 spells CATSRVYYEQYF. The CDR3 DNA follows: TGTGCCACCAGCAGAGTATACTACGAGCAGTACTTC.

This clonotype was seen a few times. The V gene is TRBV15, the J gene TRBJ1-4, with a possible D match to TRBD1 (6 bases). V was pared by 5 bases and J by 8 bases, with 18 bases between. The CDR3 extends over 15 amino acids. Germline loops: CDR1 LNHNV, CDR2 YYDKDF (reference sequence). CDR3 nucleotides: TGTGCCACCAGCTCCCAAAGGTTGCAGGGGGAAAAACTGTTTTTT. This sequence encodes CATSSQRLQGEKLFF.

The CDR3 reads CSARDRGLAGGLSYNEQFF. The CDR3 coding sequence is TGCAGTGCTAGAGATAGGGGACTAGCGGGAGGGCTATCCTACAATGAGCAGTTCTTC. The chain uses TRBV20-1 and TRBJ2-1; 16 nucleotides align to TRBD2. With 0 bases clipped from V and 1 base from J, the junction kept 6 bases outside the gene matches. Germline V gene data show CDR1 as DFQATT and CDR2 as SNEGSKA (reference sequence). The CDR3 runs 19 residues.

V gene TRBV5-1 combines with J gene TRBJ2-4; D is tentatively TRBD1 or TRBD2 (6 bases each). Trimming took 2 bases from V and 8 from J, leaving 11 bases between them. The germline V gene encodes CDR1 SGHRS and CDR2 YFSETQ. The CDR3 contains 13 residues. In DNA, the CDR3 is TGCGCCAGCAGCTTAAGGGGGGCGGACATTCAGTACTTC. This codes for CASSLRGADIQYF.

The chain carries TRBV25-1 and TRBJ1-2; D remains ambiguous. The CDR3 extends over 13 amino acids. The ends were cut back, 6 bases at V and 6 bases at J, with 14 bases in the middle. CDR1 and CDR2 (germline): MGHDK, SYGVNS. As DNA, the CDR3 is TGTGCCAGCAGGGCGAGCGGTTCCGATGGCTACACCTTC. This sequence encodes CASRASGSDGYTF.

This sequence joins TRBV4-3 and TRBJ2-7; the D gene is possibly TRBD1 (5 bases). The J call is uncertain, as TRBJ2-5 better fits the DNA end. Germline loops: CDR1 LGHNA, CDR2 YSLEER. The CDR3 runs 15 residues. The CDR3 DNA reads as TGCGCCAGCAGCCAAGATATGGGGCATTGGGAGACCCAGTACTTC. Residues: CASSQDMGHWETQYF.

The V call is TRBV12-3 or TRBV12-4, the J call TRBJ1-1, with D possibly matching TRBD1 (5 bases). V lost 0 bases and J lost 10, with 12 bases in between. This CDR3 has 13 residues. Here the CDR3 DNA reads TGTGCCAGCAGTTTAGCGAATGGGGGGGGAGCTTTCTTT. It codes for CASSLANGGGAFF.

The CDR3 bases are TGTGCCAGCAGCTCCACCCCTAGGGACAGGGGAGTCCAAGAGACCCAGTACTTC. This codes for CASSSTPRDRGVQETQYF. The chain has TRBV7-9 and TRBJ2-5; TRBD1 agrees at 10 bases. CDR3 length equals 18 residues. CDR1 SEHNR and CDR2 FQNEAQ come from the germline V gene (reference sequence). The V gene end was trimmed by 4 bases and the J gene end by 1 base; junction bases not matched to a gene: 12.